One and the same sample provided the 9 T cell receptor beta chains below, sequenced in a study of shared clonotypes between healthy human individuals. Only in-frame clones appear in the TCRdb table, and some are missing; sequencing was by immunoSEQ multiplex PCR. The data contain approximately 2,300,000 clones, about 90% of them singletons. The sequencing sample was made of naive CD4+ T cells from PBMCs. As for subset: CD45RA+ positively selected. The receptors come from a man younger than 35 in good health. Some clones in this sample may be carry-over from other donors' samples.

With respect to this clone: This sample includes further DNA sequences coding for the same CDR3. The chain combines TRBV7-2 with TRBJ2-3; tentatively, D is TRBD1 or TRBD2 (6 bases each). Germline assignment: CDR1 SGHTA and CDR2 FQGNSA. The V end was cut by 2 bases, the J end by 0 bases, with 12 bases between. The CDR3 contains 16 residues. CDR3: CASSLLGGPSTDTQYF. The CDR3 DNA reads TGTGCCAGCAGCTTATTGGGGGGCCCGAGCACAGATACGCAGTATTTT.

Regarding this clone: Other DNA sequences in this sample translate to the same CDR3. This chain uses TRBV6-6 with TRBJ1-4; unclear D gene. V was pared by 0 bases and J by 7 bases, with 3 bases between. The CDR3 consists of 12 residues. CDR1 and CDR2 (germline): MNHNY, SVGAGI (reference sequence). As DNA, the CDR3 is TGTGCCAGCAGTTACTCGAGTGAAAAACTGTTTTTT. Amino acids: CASSYSSEKLFF.

In DNA, the CDR3 is TGTGCCAGCACCCCCCAAGGACGCTCTGGGGCCAACGTCCTGACTTTC. Protein: CASTPQGRSGANVLTF. The V and J genes are TRBV27 and TRBJ2-6, with D unresolved. The ends were cut back, 7 bases at V and 0 bases at J, with 13 bases in the middle. This CDR3 region has 16 residues. The germline CDR1 and CDR2 sequences are MNHEY and SMNVEV (reference sequence).

The chain recombines TRBV7-2 with TRBJ1-2, with no clear D. V was trimmed by 2 bases and J by 2 bases, leaving 6 bases between them. Germline loops: CDR1 SGHTA, CDR2 FQGNSA. CDR3 length: 13 residues. In DNA, the CDR3 is TGTGCCAGCAGCTTAATGGACAACTATGGCTACACCTTC. Translated: CASSLMDNYGYTF. Drawing the rest from reference TRBV7-2 and TRBJ1-2, the complete variable domain is GAGVSQSPSNKVTEKGKDVELRCDPISGHTALYWYRQSLGQGLEFLIYFQGNSAPDKSGLPSDRFSAERTGGSVSTLTIQRTQQEDSAVYLCASSLMDNYGYTFGSGTRLTVV.

V gene TRBV28 combines with J gene TRBJ2-1, with 11 bases matching TRBD2. The CDR3 extends over 15 amino acids. The V gene end was trimmed by 5 bases and the J gene end by 5 bases; junction bases not matched to a gene: 5. Germline V CDR1 and CDR2: MDHEN, SYDVKM. The CDR3 sequence is CASSPSGRTDNEQFF. In DNA form, the CDR3 reads TGTGCCAGCAGTCCTAGCGGGAGGACTGACAATGAGCAGTTCTTC.

The chain recombines TRBV4-1 with TRBJ2-5; TRBD1 or TRBD2 may be the D gene (7 bases each). Germline V gene data show CDR1 as MGHRA and CDR2 as YSYEKL. V was cut by 0 bases and J by 4 bases, with 15 bases left in between. The CDR3 is made up of 16 amino acids. In DNA, the CDR3 is TGCGCCAGCAGCCAAGACAGGGGGGGGCGAGGAGAGACCCAGTACTTC. Amino acids: CASSQDRGGRGETQYF.

The count of this clone is one. This chain connects TRBV2 to TRBJ2-2, with 8 positions matching TRBD2. In germline, CDR1 is SNHLY, CDR2 FYNNEI. This CDR3 comprises 18 residues. With V trimmed by 5 bases and J by 5 bases, 16 bases remained unmatched. The CDR3 spells CASSTPREAGEYTGELFF. DNA for the CDR3: TGTGCCAGCAGTACTCCCAGGGAAGCGGGAGAATATACCGGGGAGCTGTTTTTT.

This chain links TRBV5-4 with TRBJ1-2; D remains unclear. Per the germline V gene, CDR1 is SGHNT and CDR2 is YYREEE (reference sequence). This CDR3 is built from 13 residues. V was trimmed by 2 bases and J by 6 bases, leaving 11 bases between them. This CDR3 reads CASSFWQRDGYTF. Here the CDR3 DNA reads TGTGCCAGCAGCTTTTGGCAGAGGGATGGCTACACCTTC.

The chain is built from TRBV6-1 and TRBJ2-7; possible D gene TRBD1, 8 bases. Germline CDR1 MNHNS, CDR2 SASEGT. The CDR3 is 14 residues long. V was clipped by 4 bases and J by 3 bases, with 13 bases between them. The CDR3 DNA follows: TGTGCCAGCAGTGTACAGGGGGGGGGCTACGAGCAGTACTTC. Translated: CASSVQGGGYEQYF.